This TCR beta chain derives from a study of blood T cells in healthy people across ages. Study results and limitations: Diversity of TCR beta correlated strongly with naive T cell percentage. A greater number of naive CD4+ cells and higher diversity distinguished long-lived donors from aged donors.

A second PCR, run for about 7 to 11 cycles, used a sample-barcoded 5' primer plus a J-beta primer mix. Using its own MiXCR run on the 5' RACE reads, TCRdb lists one record per CDR3 protein. The sample has fewer than 800,000 distinct CDR3 sequences, roughly 32% seen once. The germline V gene encodes CDR1 SGHDT and CDR2 YYEEEE. V was cut by 4 bases and J by 5 bases, with 22 bases left in between. The CDR3 has 16 amino acids. There are many counts of this clonotype. Its antigen is currently unknown. The receptor was derived from a woman older than 75 in good health. This rearrangement joins TRBV5-6 to TRBJ2-7; either TRBD1 or TRBD2 may supply D (7 bases each). The source material was blood. The CDR3 DNA follows: TGTGCCAGCAGCCGAATGACAGGGAGGGGGTACGACGAGCAGTACTTC. Protein: CASSRMTGRGYDEQYF.